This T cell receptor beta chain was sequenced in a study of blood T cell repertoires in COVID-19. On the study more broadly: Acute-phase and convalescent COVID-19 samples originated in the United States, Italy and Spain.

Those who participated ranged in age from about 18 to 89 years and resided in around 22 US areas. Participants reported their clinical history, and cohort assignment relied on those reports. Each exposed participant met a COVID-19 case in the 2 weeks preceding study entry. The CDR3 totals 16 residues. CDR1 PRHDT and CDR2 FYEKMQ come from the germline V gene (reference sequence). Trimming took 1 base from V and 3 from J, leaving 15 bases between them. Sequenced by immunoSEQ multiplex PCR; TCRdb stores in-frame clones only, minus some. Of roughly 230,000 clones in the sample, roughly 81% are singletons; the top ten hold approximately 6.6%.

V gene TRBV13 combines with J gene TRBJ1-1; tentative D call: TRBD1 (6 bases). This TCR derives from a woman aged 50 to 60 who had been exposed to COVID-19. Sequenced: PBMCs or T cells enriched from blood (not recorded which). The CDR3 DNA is TGTGCCAGCAGCTTAGTAGGCTCAACAGGGTACACTGAAGCTTTCTTT. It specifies CASSLVGSTGYTEAFF.